This TCR beta chain was captured in a study of long-term antiretroviral therapy in people with HIV. For the study at large: The study's earliest collections predate the 2015 immediate-ART recommendation by about a decade.

With survey level as its setting, the immunoSEQ assay was v3.0. Method: immunoSEQ multiplex PCR; TCRdb's copy keeps in-frame clones and lacks some. Among approximately 21,000 clones listed, approximately 84% were seen once. Overall study results and limits: Sampling of blood ran from the mid-2000s to the late 2010s, and older ART regimens were possibly in use.

In germline, CDR1 is MNHNS, CDR2 SASEGT. The CDR3 is 15 amino acids. Trimming removed 6 bases from V and 6 bases from J; junction bases left unmatched: 11. A word on this clone: Its antigen is unidentified.

Sample: unsorted PBMCs, taken roughly 5.7 years after starting antiretroviral therapy. The sequence was obtained from a man younger than 40 with HIV. This chain connects TRBV6-1 to TRBJ1-2; 9 positions agree with TRBD1. As DNA, the CDR3 is TGTGCCAGCAGAGAACCCGGGACAGGGTCCGATGGCTACACCTTC. This codes for CASREPGTGSDGYTF.